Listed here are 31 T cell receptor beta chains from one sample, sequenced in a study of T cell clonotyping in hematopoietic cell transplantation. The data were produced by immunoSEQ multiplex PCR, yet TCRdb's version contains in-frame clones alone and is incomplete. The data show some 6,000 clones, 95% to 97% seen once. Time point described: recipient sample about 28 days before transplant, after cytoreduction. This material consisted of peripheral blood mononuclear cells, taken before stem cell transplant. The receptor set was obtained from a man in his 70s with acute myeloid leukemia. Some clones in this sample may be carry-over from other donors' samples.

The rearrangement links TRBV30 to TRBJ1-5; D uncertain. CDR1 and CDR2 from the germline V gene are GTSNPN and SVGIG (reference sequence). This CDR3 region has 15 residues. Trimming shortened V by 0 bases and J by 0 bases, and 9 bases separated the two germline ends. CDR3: CAWSVGGYSNQPQHF. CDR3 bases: TGTGCCTGGAGTGTCGGCGGTTATAGCAATCAGCCCCAGCATTTT.

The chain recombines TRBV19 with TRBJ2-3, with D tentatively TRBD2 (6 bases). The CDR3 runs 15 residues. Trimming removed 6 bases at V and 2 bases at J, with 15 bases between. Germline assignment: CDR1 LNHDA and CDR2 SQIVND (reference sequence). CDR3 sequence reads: CASSPNLADTDTQYF. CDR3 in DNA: TGTGCCAGTAGCCCTAACTTAGCGGACACAGATACGCAGTATTTT.

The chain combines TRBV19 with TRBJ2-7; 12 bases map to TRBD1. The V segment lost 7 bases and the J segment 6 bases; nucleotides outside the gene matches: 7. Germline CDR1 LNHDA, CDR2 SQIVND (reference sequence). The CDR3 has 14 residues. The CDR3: CASNSGTGGLEQYF. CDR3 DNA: TGTGCCAGTAATAGCGGGACAGGGGGCCTCGAGCAGTACTTC.

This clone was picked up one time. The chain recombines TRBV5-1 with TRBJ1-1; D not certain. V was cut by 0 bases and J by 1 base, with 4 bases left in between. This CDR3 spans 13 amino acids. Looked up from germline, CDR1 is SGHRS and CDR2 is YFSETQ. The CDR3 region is CASSLAGNTEAFF. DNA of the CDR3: TGCGCCAGCAGCTTGGCCGGGAACACTGAAGCTTTCTTT.

The CDR3 nucleotides are TGTGCCAGCTCAATCAAAGGGGGGCCGGACACTGAAGCTTTCTTT. Translation: CASSIKGGPDTEAFF. The J gene is TRBJ1-1, the V gene TRBV18; possible D gene TRBD1, 6 bases. V lost 5 bases and J lost 3, with 16 bases in between. There are 15 residues in the CDR3. Germline CDR1 is KGHSH and CDR2 is LQKENI.

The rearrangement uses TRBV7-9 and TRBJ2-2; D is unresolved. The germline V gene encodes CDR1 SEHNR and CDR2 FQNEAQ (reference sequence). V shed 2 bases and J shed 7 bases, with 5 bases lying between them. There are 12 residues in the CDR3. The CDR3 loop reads CASSLSNGELFF. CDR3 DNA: TGTGCCAGCAGCTTATCCAACGGGGAGCTGTTTTTT.

The CDR3 nucleotides are TGTGCCTGGAGTTTGGCAGGGAATGGCTACACCTTC. This gives the protein CAWSLAGNGYTF. The rearrangement uses TRBV30 and TRBJ1-2; D is perhaps TRBD1 (5 bases). Germline V gene sequence: CDR1 GTSNPN, CDR2 SVGIG (reference sequence). This CDR3 region has 12 residues. The germline V and J ends were trimmed by 2 bases and 6 bases, with 10 bases remaining between them.

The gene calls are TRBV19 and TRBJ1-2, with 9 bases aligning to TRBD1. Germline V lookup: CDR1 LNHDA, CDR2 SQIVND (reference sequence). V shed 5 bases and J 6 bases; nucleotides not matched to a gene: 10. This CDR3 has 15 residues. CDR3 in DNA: TGTGCCAGTAGTTTCGGGACAGGGCTTTTAAATGGCTACACCTTC. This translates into CASSFGTGLLNGYTF.

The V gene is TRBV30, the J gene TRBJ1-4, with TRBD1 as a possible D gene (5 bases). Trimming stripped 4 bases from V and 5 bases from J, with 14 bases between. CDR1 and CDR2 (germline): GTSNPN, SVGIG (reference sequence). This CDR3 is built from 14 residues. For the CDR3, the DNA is TGTGCCTGGACCGCTGGGACGGAGAATGAAAAACTGTTTTTT. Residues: CAWTAGTENEKLFF.

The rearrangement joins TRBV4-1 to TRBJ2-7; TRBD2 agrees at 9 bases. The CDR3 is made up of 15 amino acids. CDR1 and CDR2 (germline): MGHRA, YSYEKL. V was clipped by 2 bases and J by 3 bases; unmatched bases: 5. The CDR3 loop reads CASSQQGAGGYEQYF. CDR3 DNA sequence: TGCGCCAGCAGCCAACAAGGAGCGGGAGGCTACGAGCAGTACTTC.

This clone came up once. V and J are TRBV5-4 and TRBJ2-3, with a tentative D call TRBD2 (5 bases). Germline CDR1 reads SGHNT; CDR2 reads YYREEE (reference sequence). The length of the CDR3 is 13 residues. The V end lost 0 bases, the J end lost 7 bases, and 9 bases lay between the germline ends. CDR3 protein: CASSLGTSHTQYF. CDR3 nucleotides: TGTGCCAGCAGCTTGGGGACTTCGCATACGCAGTATTTT.

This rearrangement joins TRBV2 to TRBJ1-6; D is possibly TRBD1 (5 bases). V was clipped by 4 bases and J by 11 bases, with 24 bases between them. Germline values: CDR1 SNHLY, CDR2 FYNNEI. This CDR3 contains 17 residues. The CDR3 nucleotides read TGTGCCAGCAGTGTCCTAAGCGTGGGGCAGGCCGTGACACCCCTCCACTTT. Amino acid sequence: CASSVLSVGQAVTPLHF.

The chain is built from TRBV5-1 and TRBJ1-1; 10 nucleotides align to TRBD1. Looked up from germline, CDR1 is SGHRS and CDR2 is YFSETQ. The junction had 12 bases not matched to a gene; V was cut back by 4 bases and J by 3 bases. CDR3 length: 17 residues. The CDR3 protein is CASSPSHGTGADTEAFF. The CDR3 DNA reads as TGCGCCAGCAGCCCGAGCCACGGGACAGGGGCCGACACTGAAGCTTTCTTT.

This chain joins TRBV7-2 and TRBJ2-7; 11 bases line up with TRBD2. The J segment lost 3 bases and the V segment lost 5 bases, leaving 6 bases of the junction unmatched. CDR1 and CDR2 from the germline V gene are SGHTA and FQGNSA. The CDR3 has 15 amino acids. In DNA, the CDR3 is TGTGCCAGCAGCCGGGGACTAGCGGAACTCTACGAGCAGTACTTC. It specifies CASSRGLAELYEQYF.

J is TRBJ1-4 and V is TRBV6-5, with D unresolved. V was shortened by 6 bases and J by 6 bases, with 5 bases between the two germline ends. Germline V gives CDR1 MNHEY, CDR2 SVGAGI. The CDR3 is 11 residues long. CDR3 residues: CASRRDEKLFF. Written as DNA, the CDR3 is TGTGCCAGCAGGAGGGATGAAAAACTGTTTTTT.

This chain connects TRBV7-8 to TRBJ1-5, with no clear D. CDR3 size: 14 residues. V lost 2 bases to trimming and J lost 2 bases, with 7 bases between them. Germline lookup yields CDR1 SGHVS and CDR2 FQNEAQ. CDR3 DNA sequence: TGTGCCAGCAGCTTATCTGGCCGCAATCAGCCCCAGCATTTT. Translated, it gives CASSLSGRNQPQHF.

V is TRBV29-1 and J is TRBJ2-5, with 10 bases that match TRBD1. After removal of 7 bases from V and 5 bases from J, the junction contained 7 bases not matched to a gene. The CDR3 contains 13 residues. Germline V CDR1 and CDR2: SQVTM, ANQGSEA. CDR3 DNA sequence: TGCAGCGAACGGACAGGGGGGATCGAGACCCAGTACTTC. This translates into CSERTGGIETQYF.

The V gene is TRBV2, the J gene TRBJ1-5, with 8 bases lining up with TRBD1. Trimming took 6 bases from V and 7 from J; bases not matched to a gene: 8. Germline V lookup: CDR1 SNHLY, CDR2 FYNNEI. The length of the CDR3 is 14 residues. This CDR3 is CASSPQGAEQPQHF. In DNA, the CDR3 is TGTGCCAGCAGCCCCCAGGGGGCAGAGCAGCCCCAGCATTTT.

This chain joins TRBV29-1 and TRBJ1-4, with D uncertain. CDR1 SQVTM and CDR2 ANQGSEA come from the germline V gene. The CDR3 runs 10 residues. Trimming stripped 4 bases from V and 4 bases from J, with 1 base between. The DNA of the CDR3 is TGCAGCGTTGGTAATGAAAAACTGTTTTTT. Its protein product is CSVGNEKLFF. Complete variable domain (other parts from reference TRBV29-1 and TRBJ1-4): SAVISQKPSRDICQRGTSLTIQCQVDSQVTMMFWYRQQPGQSLTLIATANQGSEATYESGFVIDKFPISRPNLTFSTLTVSNMSPEDSSIYLCSVGNEKLFFGSGTQLSVL.

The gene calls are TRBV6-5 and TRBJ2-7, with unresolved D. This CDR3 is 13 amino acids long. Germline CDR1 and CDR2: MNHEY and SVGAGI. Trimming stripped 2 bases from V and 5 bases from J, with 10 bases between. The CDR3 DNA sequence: TGTGCCAGCAGTTACCTTGTCGAGCACGAGCAGTACTTC. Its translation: CASSYLVEHEQYF.

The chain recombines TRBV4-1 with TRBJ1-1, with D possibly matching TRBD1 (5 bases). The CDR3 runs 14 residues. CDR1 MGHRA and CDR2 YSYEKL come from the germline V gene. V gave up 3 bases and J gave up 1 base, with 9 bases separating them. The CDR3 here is CASSHSRENTEAFF. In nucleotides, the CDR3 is TGCGCCAGCAGCCATAGCAGGGAGAACACTGAAGCTTTCTTT.

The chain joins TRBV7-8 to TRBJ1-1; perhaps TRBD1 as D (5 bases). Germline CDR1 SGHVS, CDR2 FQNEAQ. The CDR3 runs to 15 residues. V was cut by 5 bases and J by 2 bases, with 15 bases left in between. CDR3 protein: CASSPRDGVNTEAFF. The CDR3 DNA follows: TGTGCCAGCAGCCCCCGGGACGGGGTTAACACTGAAGCTTTCTTT.

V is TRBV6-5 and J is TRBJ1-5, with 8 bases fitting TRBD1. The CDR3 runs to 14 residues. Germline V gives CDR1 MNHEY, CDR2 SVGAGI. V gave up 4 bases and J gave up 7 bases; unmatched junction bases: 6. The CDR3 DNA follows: TGTGCCAGCAGTTCCAGGGGGCTCCGACAGCCCCAGCATTTT. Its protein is CASSSRGLRQPQHF.

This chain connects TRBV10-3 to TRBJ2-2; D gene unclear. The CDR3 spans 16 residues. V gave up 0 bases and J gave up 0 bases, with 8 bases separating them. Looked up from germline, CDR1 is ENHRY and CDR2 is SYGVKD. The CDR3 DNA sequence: TGTGCCATCAGTGAGTCGAAGGATTCGAACACCGGGGAGCTGTTTTTT. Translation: CAISESKDSNTGELFF.

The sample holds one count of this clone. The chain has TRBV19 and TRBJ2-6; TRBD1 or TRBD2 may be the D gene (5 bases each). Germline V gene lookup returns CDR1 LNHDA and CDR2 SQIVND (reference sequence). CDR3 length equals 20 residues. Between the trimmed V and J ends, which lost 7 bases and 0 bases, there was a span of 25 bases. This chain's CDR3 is CASKERPGPQSSSGANVLTF. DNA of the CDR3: TGTGCCAGTAAAGAGAGACCGGGACCTCAATCCTCCTCTGGGGCCAACGTCCTGACTTTC.

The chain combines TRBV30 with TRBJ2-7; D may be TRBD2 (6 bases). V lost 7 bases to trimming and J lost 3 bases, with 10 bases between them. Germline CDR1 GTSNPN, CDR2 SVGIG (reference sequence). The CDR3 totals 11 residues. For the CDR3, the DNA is TGTGCCTCCTCGGAGGGCTACGAGCAGTACTTC. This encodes CASSEGYEQYF.

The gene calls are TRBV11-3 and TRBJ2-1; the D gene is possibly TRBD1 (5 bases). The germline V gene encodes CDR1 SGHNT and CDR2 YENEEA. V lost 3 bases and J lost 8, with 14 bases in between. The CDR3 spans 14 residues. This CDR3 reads CASSFTQGFDEQFF. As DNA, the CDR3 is TGTGCCAGCAGCTTCACCCAGGGATTTGATGAGCAGTTCTTC.

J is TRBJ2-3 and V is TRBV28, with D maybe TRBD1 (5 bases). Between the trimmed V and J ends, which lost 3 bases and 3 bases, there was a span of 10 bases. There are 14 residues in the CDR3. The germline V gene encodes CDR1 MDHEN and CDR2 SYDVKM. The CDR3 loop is CASSFVAGTDTQYF. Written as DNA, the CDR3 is TGTGCCAGCAGTTTCGTCGCAGGGACAGATACGCAGTATTTT.

This chain's CDR3 is CASSLGTLAYNSPLHF. In nucleotides, the CDR3 is TGTGCCAGCAGCTTAGGGACTCTCGCCTATAATTCACCCCTCCACTTT. J is TRBJ1-6 and V is TRBV11-2, with D uncertain. CDR1 SGHAT and CDR2 FQNNGV come from the germline V gene. V was trimmed by 1 base and J by 2 bases, leaving 9 bases between them. The CDR3 extends over 16 amino acids.

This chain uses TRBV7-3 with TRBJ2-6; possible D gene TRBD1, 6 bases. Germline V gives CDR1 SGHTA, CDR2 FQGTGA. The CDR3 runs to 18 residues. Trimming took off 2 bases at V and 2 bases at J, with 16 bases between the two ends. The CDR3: CASSLRPLGGPGANVLTF. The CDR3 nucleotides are TGTGCCAGCAGCTTACGCCCCCTAGGGGGTCCTGGGGCCAACGTCCTGACTTTC.

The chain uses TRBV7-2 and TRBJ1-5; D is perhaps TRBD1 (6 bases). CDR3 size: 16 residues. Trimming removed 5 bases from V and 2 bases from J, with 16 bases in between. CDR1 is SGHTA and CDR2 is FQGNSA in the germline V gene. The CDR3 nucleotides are TGTGCCAGCAGCCCCCGACAGGCATCAGGCAATCAGCCCCAGCATTTT. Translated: CASSPRQASGNQPQHF.